One sample yielded the 7 T cell receptor beta chains listed below, sequenced in a study of post-analysis software for immune sequencing data. No cognate antigen is known for these TCRs. Overall study findings and caveats: TRBV segments more frequent in patients than in controls numbered roughly 5 and included TRBV5-6, TRBV5-1 and TRBV20-1.

cDNA libraries for TCR beta contained unique molecular identifiers. Via MiXCR, TCRdb re-called the PCR reads, giving one row per CDR3 protein. Here the sample spans around 700,000 distinct CDR3 sequences, 59% being singletons. The sequencing input was blood. These receptors were taken from a girl aged 2 to 9 with multiple sclerosis.

This clonotype has more than one count but fewer than ten. The CDR3 DNA reads TGTGCCAGCAGTTCGCGGGGGGGCCTAAATTATAACCACAATGAGCAGTTCTTC. It codes for CASSSRGGLNYNHNEQFF. The genes are TRBV7-2 and TRBJ2-1, with TRBD2 matching 9 bases. Trimming cost V 6 bases and J 5 bases; bases outside gene matches: 17. This CDR3 spans 18 amino acids. The germline V gene encodes CDR1 SGHTA and CDR2 FQGNSA.

This clonotype was counted a single time. V usage is TRBV9 and J usage is TRBJ2-4; a possible D gene is TRBD2 (5 bases). The J call may not be correct, given that the DNA end is closer to TRBJ2-7. The CDR3 loop spans 14 amino acids. Germline V gives CDR1 SGDLS, CDR2 YYNGEE. The CDR3 loop reads CASSPRESGYEQYF. The CDR3 DNA is TGTGCCAGCAGCCCCCGGGAATCTGGGTACGAGCAGTACTTC.

The chain joins TRBV6-4 to TRBJ1-2; 8 bases map to TRBD1. The V and J ends lost 4 bases and 8 bases, in that order; junction bases with no gene match: 3. The CDR3 extends over 12 amino acids. CDR1 and CDR2 (germline): MRHNA, SNTAGT. The CDR3 loop is CASSAAGGGYTF. Here the CDR3 DNA reads TGTGCCAGCAGTGCGGCAGGGGGCGGCTACACCTTC.

This chain links TRBV12-3 or TRBV12-4 with TRBJ1-2, with D possibly matching TRBD1 (5 bases). This CDR3 has 15 residues. V lost 3 bases and J lost 0, with 11 bases in between. CDR3 in amino acids: CASSLRQRPNYGYTF. DNA for the CDR3: TGTGCCAGCAGTTTGAGACAGAGGCCTAACTATGGCTACACCTTC.

The chain combines TRBV20-1 with TRBJ1-1; possibly TRBD1 for D (6 bases). V lost 3 bases to trimming and J lost 7 bases, with 15 bases between them. There are 13 residues in the CDR3. Germline CDR1 is DFQATT and CDR2 is SNEGSKA (reference sequence). The chain's CDR3 is CSARAWGRDEAFF. In DNA form, the CDR3 reads TGCAGTGCTAGGGCATGGGGGCGGGATGAAGCTTTCTTT.

CDR3 amino acids: CASSYSIPTGVTEAFF. DNA of the CDR3: TGTGCCAGCAGTTACTCGATCCCTACAGGGGTCACTGAAGCTTTCTTT. The rearrangement uses TRBV6-6 and TRBJ1-1, with TRBD1 identical over 7 bases. Germline-derived CDR1 and CDR2 are MNHNY and SVGAGI (reference sequence). After removal of 0 bases from V and 4 bases from J, the junction contained 8 bases not matched to a gene. CDR3 length: 16 amino acids.

The rearrangement links TRBV10-3 to TRBJ2-1; 7 bases are a match to TRBD2. Losses at the gene ends were 3 bases for V and 9 bases for J; bases not matched to a gene: 8. The germline CDR1 and CDR2 sequences are ENHRY and SYGVKD. This CDR3 region has 14 residues. CDR3 protein: CAISEKGRGGEQFF. As DNA, the CDR3 is TGTGCCATCAGTGAAAAGGGGAGGGGCGGTGAGCAGTTCTTC.